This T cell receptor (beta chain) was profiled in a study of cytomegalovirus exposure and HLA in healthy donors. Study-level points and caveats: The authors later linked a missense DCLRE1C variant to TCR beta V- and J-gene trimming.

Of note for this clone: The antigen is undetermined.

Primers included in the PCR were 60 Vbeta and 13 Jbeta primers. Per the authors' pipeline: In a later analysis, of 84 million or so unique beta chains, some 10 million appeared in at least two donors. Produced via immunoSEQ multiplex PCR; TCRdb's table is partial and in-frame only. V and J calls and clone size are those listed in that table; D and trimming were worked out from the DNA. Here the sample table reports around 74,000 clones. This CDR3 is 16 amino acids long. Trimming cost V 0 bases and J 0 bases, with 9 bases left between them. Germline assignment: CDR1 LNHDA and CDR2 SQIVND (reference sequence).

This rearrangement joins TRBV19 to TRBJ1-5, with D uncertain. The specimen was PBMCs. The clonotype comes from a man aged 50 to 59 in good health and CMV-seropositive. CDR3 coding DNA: TGTGCCAGTAGTATAGAACAGATCCATAGCAATCAGCCCCAGCATTTT. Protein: CASSIEQIHSNQPQHF.